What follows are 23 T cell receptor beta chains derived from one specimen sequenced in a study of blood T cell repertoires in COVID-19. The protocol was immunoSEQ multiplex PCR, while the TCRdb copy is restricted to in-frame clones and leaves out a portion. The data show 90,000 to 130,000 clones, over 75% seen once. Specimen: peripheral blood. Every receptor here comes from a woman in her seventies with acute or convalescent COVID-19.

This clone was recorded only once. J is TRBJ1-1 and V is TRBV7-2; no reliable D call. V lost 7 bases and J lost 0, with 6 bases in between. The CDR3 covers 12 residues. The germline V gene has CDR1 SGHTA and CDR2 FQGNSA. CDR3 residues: CASNRLNTEAFF. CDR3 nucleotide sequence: TGTGCCAGCAATCGGTTGAACACTGAAGCTTTCTTT.

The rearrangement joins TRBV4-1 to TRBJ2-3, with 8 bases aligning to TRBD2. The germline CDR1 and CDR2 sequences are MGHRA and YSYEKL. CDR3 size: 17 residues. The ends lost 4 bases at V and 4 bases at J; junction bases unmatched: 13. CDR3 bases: TGCGCCAGCAGCCCTCAACCTGCGGGGGGCACGGCAGATACGCAGTATTTT. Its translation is CASSPQPAGGTADTQYF.

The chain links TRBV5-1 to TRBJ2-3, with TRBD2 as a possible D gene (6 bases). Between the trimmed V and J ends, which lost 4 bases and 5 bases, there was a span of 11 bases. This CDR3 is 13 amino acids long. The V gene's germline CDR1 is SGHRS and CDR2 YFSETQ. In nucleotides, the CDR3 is TGCGCCAGCAGCCTGGAGGGAGGAGATACGCAGTATTTT. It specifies CASSLEGGDTQYF.

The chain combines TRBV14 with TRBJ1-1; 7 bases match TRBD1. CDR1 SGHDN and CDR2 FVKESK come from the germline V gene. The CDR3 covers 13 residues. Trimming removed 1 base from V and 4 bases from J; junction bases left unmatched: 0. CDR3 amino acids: CASSQGTGTEAFF. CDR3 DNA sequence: TGTGCCAGCAGCCAAGGGACAGGCACTGAAGCTTTCTTT.

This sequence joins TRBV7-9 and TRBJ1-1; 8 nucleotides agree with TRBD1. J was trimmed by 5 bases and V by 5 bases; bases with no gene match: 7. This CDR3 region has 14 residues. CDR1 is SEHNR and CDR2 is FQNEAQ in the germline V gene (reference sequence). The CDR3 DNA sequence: TGTGCCAGCAGCCCTAGACAGGGGATAACTGAAGCTTTCTTT. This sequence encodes CASSPRQGITEAFF.

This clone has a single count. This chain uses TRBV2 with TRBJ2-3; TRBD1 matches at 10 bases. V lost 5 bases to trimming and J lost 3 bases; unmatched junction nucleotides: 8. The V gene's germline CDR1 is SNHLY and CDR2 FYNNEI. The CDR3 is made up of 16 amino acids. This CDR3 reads CASSYRDRGRTDTQYF. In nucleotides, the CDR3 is TGTGCCAGCAGTTACCGTGACAGGGGGCGGACAGATACGCAGTATTTT. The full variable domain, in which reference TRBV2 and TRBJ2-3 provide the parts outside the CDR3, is EPEVTQTPSHQVTQMGQEVILRCVPISNHLYFYWYRQILGQKVEFLVSFYNNEISEKSEIFDDQFSVERPDGSNFTLKIRSTKLEDSAMYFCASSYRDRGRTDTQYFGPGTRLTVL.

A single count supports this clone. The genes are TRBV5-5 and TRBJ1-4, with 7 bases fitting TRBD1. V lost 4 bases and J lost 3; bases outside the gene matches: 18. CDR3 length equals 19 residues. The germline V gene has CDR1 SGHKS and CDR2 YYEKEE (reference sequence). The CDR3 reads CASSERKDRPILANEKLFF. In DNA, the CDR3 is TGTGCCAGCAGCGAGCGAAAGGACAGGCCAATACTGGCTAATGAAAAACTGTTTTTT.

DNA for the CDR3: TGTGCCAGCAGCTTTTTAAACAATAATTCACCCCTCCACTTT. Protein sequence: CASSFLNNNSPLHF. This chain joins TRBV5-6 and TRBJ1-6, with D unresolved. The germline CDR1 and CDR2 sequences are SGHDT and YYEEEE. The CDR3 sequence is 14 residues long. V shed 2 bases and J shed 5 bases, with 8 bases lying between them.

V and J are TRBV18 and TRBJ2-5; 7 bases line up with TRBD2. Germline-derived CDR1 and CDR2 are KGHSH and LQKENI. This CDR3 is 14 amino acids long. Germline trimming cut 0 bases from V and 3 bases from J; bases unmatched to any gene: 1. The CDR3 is CASSPPAGEETQYF. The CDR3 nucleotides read TGTGCCAGCTCACCACCGGCGGGAGAAGAGACCCAGTACTTC.

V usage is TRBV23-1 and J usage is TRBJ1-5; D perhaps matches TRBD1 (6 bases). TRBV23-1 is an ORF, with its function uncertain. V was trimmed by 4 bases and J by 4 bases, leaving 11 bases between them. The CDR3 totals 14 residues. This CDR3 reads CASSPGASNQPQHF. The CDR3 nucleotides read TGCGCCAGCAGTCCAGGGGCTTCGAATCAGCCCCAGCATTTT.

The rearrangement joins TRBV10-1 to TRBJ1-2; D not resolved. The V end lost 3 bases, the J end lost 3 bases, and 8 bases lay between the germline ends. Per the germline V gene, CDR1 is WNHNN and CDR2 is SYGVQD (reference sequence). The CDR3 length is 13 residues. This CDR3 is CASSDRRDYGYTF. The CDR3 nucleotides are TGCGCCAGCAGTGACAGGAGGGACTATGGCTACACCTTC.

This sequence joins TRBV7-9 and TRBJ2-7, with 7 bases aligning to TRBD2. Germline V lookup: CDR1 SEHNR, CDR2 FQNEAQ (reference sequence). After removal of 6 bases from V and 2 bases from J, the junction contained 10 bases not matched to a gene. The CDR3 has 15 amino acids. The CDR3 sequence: CASRPREGLTYEQYF. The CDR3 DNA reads TGTGCCAGCAGACCTAGGGAGGGACTTACCTACGAGCAGTACTTC.

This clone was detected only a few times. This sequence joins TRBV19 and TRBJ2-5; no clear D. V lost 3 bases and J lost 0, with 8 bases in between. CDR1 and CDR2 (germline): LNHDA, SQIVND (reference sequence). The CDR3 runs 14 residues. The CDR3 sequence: CASSMSAYQETQYF. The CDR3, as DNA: TGTGCCAGTAGTATGTCAGCGTACCAAGAGACCCAGTACTTC.

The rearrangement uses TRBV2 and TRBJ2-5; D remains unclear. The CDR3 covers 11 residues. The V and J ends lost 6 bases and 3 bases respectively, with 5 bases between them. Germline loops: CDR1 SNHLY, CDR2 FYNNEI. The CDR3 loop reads CASSQKETQYF. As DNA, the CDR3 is TGTGCCAGCAGCCAGAAAGAGACCCAGTACTTC.

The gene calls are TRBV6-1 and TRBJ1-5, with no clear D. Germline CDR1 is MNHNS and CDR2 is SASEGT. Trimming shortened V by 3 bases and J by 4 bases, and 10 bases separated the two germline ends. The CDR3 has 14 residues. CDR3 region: CASSDVVRNQPQHF. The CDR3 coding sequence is TGTGCCAGCAGTGATGTTGTTCGGAATCAGCCCCAGCATTTT.

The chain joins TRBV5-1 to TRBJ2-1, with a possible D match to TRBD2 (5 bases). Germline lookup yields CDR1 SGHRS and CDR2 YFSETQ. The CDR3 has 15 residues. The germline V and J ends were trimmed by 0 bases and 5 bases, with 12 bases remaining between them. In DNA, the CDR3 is TGCGCCAGCAGCTTGGTGTCGGGATCAAACAATGAGCAGTTCTTC. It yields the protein CASSLVSGSNNEQFF.

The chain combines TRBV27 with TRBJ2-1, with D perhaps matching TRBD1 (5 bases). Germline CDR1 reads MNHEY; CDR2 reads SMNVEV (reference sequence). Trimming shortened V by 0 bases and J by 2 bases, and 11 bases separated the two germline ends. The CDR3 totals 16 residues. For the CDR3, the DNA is TGTGCCAGCAGTTTATCCCCAGGGCTCCCCTACAATGAGCAGTTCTTC. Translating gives CASSLSPGLPYNEQFF.

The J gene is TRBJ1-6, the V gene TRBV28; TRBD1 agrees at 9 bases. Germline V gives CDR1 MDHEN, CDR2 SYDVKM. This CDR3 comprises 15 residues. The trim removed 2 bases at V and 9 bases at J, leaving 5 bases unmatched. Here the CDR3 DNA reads TGTGCCAGCAGTTTACAGGGGACAGGGACTTCACCCCTCCACTTT. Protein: CASSLQGTGTSPLHF.

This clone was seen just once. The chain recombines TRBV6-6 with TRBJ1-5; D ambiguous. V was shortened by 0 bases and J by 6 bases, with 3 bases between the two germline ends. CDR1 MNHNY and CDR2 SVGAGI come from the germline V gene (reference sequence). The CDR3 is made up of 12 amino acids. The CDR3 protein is CASSYSGQPQHF. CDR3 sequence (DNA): TGTGCCAGCAGTTACTCCGGTCAGCCCCAGCATTTT.

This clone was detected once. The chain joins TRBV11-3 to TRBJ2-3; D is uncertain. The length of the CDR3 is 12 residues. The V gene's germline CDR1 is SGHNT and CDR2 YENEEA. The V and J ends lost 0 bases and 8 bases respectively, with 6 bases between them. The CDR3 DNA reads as TGTGCCAGCAGCTTAGATCGCGCTACGCAGTATTTT. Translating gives CASSLDRATQYF. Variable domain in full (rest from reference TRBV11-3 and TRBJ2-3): EAGVVQSPRYKIIEKKQPVAFWCNPISGHNTLYWYLQNLGQGPELLIRYENEEAVDDSQLPKDRFSAERLKGVDSTLKIQPAELGDSAVYLCASSLDRATQYFGPGTRLTVL.

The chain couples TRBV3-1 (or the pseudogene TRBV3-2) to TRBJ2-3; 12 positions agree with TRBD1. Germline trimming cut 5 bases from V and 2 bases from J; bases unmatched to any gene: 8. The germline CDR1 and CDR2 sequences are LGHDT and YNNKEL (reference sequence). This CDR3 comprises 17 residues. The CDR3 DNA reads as TGTGCCAGCAGCAGCCGGGACAGGGGGCGGATCACAGATACGCAGTATTTT. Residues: CASSSRDRGRITDTQYF.

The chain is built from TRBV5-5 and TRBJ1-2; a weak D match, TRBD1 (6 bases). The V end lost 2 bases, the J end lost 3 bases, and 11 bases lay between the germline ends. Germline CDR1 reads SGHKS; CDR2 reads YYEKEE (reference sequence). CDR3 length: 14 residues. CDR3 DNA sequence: TGTGCCAGCAGCTTTGGGGGCGCGGACTATGGCTACACCTTC. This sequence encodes CASSFGGADYGYTF.

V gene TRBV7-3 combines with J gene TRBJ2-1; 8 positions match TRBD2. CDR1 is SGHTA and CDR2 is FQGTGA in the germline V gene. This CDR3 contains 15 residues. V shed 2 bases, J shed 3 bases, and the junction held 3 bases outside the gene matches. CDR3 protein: CASSLSGGLYNEQFF. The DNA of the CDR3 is TGTGCCAGCAGCTTATCGGGGGGGCTCTACAATGAGCAGTTCTTC.